The rows below give T cell receptor beta chains drawn from one sample of a study of blood T cells in healthy people across ages. TCRdb reprocessed the 5' RACE reads with MiXCR, giving one entry per CDR3 protein. The sample holds around 1,000,000 distinct CDR3 sequences; approximately 25% are singletons and the top ten take approximately 0.7%. These data are also associated with another study on T cells of mothers and their children.

The specimen sequenced was blood. These receptors all stem from a girl aged 2-10 years in good health. Both conserved end residues are part of each CDR3. D genes are given only for firm matches. Some rows have no size entry. The others give once, few or many, or a class for an expanded clone.

d_gene | j_gene | v_gene | abundance | CDR3nt | CDR3aa
. | TRBJ2-7 | TRBV29-1 | . | TGCAGCGTTATCCCGTACGGGCCGGCAACAACCTACGAGCAGTACTTC | CSVIPYGPATTYEQYF
TRBD1 | TRBJ2-2 | TRBV6-1 | . | TGTGCCAGCAATCCCTACTCAGGGGGCATGAACACCGGGGAGCTGTTTTTT | CASNPYSGGMNTGELFF
. | TRBJ1-1 | TRBV4-3 | . | TGCGCCAGCAGCCAAGCCAGGGCAGTGCTAACGAGGCGCACTGAAGCTTTCTTT | CASSQARAVLTRRTEAFF
. | TRBJ2-5 | TRBV28 | . | TGTGCCACTGCAGGGGGGTGGGAAGAGACCCAGTACTTC | CATAGGWEETQYF
. | TRBJ2-2 | TRBV10-3 | . | TGTGCCATCAGCCGACGGGAACGAGGGGGGAACACCGGGGAGCTGTTTTTT | CAISRRERGGNTGELFF
TRBD1 | TRBJ1-6 | TRBV14 | . | TGTGCCAGCAGCCCTTTGGTCTGGGGCAGGGGGTTCGCGCCCCTCCACTTT | CASSPLVWGRGFAPLHF
TRBD1 | TRBJ1-1 | TRBV12-3/TRBV12-4 | few | TGTGCCAGCAGCTTTCCGGACAGGGCAGGCACTGAAGCTTTCTTT | CASSFPDRAGTEAFF
. | TRBJ2-7 | TRBV7-2 | few | TGTGCCAGCAGCCCGGACGGAATCTATCCCTCCTACGAGCAGTACTTC | CASSPDGIYPSYEQYF
. | TRBJ1-1 | TRBV19 | few | TGTGCCAGTAGTCCCCGTTTGGGGAACACTGAAGCTTTCTTT | CASSPRLGNTEAFF
TRBD1 | TRBJ2-2 | TRBV12-3/TRBV12-4 | . | TGTGCCAGCAGTTCCCGGGACAGGGTTGCCGGGGAGCTGTTTTTT | CASSSRDRVAGELFF
TRBD1 | TRBJ1-1 | TRBV11-1 | . | TGTGCCAGCAGCTTAGCGGGGACAGACCTGAACACTGAAGCTTTCTTT | CASSLAGTDLNTEAFF
TRBD1 | TRBJ2-6 | TRBV6-6 | few | TGTGCCAGCAGATCAAACACAGGGGCTGGGGCCAACGTCCTGACTTTC | CASRSNTGAGANVLTF
. | TRBJ2-7 | TRBV5-1 | few | TGCGCCAGCAGGCCCAGGGGAGGAGGGTACGAGCAGTACTTC | CASRPRGGGYEQYF
. | TRBJ1-1 | TRBV19 | . | TGTGCCAGTAGTCGACAGACTTGGGAAGCTTTCTTT | CASSRQTWEAFF
. | TRBJ2-4 | TRBV20-1 | . | TGCAGTGCTAGCCCGGGGGAGACAGGGCCTGAGTACTTC | CSASPGETGPEYF
. | TRBJ2-4 | TRBV5-6 | . | TGTGCCAGCAGCATCGAAGGGCTCGAAAACATTCAGTACTTC | CASSIEGLENIQYF
. | TRBJ1-3 | TRBV6-1 | . | TGTGCCAGCAGTGAGGATATACCTGGAAACACCATATATTTT | CASSEDIPGNTIYF
. | TRBJ2-1 | TRBV19 | few | TGTGCCAGTAGTATAGATCACGACCGGTCTTTGAGTAAGCAGTTCTTC | CASSIDHDRSLSKQFF
. | TRBJ2-7 | TRBV25-1 | . | TGTGCCAGCAGAATATCAAGCTCCTACGAGCAGTACTTC | CASRISSSYEQYF
. | TRBJ2-4 | TRBV9 | . | TGTGCCAGCAGCGTGGGTTCGGGACCTCACCATCGGGGCTTCAGCTTC | CASSVGSGPHHRGFSF
TRBD1 | TRBJ2-5 | TRBV7-9 | few | TGTGCCAGCAGCTACGACAGGGGGCGCCAAGAGACCCAGTACTTC | CASSYDRGRQETQYF
TRBD2 | TRBJ2-5 | TRBV6-2/TRBV6-3 | few | TGTGCCAGCAAGGTCAAAAGACTAGCGGGAGGAAAAGAGACCCAGTACTTC | CASKVKRLAGGKETQYF
. | TRBJ2-1 | TRBV24-1 | . | TGTGCCACCAGTGCGGCGGCACGAAAAACCAATGAGCAGTTCTTC | CATSAAARKTNEQFF
. | TRBJ2-3 | TRBV29-1 | . | TGCAGCGCACGGGACACACCATCCACAGATACGCAGTATTTT | CSARDTPSTDTQYF
TRBD2 | TRBJ2-7 | TRBV29-1 | . | TGCAGCGTTGAAGAACCTAGCGGGGGCTACGAGCAGTACTTC | CSVEEPSGGYEQYF